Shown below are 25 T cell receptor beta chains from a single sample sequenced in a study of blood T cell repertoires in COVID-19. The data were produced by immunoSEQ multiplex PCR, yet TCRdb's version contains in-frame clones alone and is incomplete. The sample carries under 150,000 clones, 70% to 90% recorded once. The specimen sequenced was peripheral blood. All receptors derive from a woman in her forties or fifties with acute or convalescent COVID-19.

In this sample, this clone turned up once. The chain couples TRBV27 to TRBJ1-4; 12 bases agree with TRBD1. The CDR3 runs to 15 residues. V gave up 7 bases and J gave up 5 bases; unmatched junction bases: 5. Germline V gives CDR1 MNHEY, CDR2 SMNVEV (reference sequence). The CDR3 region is CASTLGTGGNEKLFF. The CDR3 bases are TGTGCCAGCACCCTAGGGACAGGGGGCAATGAAAAACTGTTTTTT.

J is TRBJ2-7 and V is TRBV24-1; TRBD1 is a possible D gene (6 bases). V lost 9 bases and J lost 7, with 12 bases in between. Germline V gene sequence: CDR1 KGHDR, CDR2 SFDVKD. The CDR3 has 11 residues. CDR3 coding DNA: TGTGCCACCGAGTACAGGGAAGAGCAGTACTTC. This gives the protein CATEYREEQYF.

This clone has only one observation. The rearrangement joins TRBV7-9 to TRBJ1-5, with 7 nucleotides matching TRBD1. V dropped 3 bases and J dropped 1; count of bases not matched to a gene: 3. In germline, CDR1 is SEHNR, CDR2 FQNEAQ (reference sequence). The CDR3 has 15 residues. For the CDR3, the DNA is TGTGCCAGCAGCTTCCAGGGACAGAGCAATCAGCCCCAGCATTTT. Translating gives CASSFQGQSNQPQHF.

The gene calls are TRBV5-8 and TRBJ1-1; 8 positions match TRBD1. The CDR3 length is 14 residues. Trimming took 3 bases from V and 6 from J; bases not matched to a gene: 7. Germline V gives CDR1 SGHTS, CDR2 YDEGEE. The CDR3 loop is CASSSLTGVSEAFF. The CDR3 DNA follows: TGTGCCAGCAGCTCCTTGACAGGGGTCTCTGAAGCTTTCTTT.

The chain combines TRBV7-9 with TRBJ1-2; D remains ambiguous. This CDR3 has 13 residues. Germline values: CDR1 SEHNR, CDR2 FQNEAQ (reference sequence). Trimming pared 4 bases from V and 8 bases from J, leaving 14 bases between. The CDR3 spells CASSSSTGGGYTF. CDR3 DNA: TGTGCCAGCAGCTCGTCGACCGGCGGAGGCTACACCTTC.

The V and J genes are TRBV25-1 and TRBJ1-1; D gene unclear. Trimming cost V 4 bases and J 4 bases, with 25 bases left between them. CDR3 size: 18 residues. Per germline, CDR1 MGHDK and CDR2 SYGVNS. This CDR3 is CASSGKIRGPPGVTEAFF. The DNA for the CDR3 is TGTGCCAGCAGTGGAAAGATAAGAGGACCCCCGGGAGTCACTGAAGCTTTCTTT.

The CDR3 is CASRGGAYGYTF. Here the CDR3 DNA reads TGTGCCAGCCGCGGGGGCGCCTATGGCTACACCTTC. The chain couples TRBV2 to TRBJ1-2; a possible D gene is TRBD1 (6 bases). The CDR3 has 12 amino acids. Per the germline V gene, CDR1 is SNHLY and CDR2 is FYNNEI. With 8 bases removed from V and 4 bases from J, the gap between germline ends came to 11 bases.

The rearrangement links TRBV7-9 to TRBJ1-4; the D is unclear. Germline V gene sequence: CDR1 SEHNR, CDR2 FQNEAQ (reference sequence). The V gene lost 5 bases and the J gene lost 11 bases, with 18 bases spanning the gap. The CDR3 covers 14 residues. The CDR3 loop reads CASSTRGGLDKLFF. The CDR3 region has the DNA TGTGCCAGCAGCACCCGGGGAGGGTTAGACAAACTGTTTTTT. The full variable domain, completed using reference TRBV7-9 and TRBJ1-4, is DTGVSQNPRHKITKRGQNVTFRCDPISEHNRLYWYRQTLGQGPEFLTYFQNEAQLEKSRLLSDRFSAERPKGSFSTLEIQRTEQGDSAMYLCASSTRGGLDKLFFGSGTQLSVL.

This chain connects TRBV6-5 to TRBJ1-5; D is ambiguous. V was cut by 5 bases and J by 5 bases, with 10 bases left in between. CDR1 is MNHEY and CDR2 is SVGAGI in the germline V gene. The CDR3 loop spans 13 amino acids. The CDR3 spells CASSMIYYQPQHF. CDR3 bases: TGTGCCAGCAGTATGATATACTATCAGCCCCAGCATTTT.

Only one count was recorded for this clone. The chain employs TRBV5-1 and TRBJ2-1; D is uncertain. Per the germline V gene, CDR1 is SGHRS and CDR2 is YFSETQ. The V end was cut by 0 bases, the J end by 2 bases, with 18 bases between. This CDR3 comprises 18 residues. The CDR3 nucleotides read TGCGCCAGCAGCTTGGGCCTCACCACCCACTCTGCCTACAATGAGCAGTTCTTC. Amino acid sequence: CASSLGLTTHSAYNEQFF.

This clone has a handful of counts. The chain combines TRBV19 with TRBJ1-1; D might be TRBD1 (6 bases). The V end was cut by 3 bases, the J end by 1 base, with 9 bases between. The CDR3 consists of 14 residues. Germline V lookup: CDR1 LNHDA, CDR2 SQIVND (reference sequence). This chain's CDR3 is CASSILQGNTEAFF. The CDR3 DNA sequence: TGTGCCAGTAGTATTCTACAGGGGAACACTGAAGCTTTCTTT. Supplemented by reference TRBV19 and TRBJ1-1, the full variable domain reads DGGITQSPKYLFRKEGQNVTLSCEQNLNHDAMYWYRQDPGQGLRLIYYSQIVNDFQKGDIAEGYSVSREKKESFPLTVTSAQKNPTAFYLCASSILQGNTEAFFGQGTRLTVV.

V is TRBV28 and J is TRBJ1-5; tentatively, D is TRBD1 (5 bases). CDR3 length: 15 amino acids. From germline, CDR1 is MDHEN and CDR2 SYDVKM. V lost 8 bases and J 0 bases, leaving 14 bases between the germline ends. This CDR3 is CASGTSGFSNQPQHF. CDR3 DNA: TGTGCCAGCGGGACTTCAGGGTTTAGCAATCAGCCCCAGCATTTT.

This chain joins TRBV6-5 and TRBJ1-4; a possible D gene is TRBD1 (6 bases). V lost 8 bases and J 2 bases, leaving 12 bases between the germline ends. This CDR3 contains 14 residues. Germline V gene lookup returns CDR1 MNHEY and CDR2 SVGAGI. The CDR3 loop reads CASAGASTNEKLFF. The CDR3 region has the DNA TGTGCCAGCGCAGGGGCGTCCACTAATGAAAAACTGTTTTTT.

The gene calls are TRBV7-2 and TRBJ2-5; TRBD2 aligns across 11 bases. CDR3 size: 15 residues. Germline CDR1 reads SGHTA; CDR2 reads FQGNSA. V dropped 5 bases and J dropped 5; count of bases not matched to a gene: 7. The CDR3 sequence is CASSLSGGAGETQYF. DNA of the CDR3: TGTGCCAGCAGCCTTAGCGGGGGGGCCGGTGAGACCCAGTACTTC.

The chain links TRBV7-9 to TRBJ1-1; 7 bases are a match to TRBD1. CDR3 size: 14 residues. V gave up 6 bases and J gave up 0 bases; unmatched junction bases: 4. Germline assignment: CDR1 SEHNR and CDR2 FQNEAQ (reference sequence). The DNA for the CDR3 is TGTGCCAGCAGGCCAGGGGGGATGAACACTGAAGCTTTCTTT. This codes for CASRPGGMNTEAFF.

The CDR3 sequence is CASSSLGQGARGEQYF. The CDR3 region has the DNA TGTGCCAGCAGTTCCCTCGGACAGGGGGCGAGGGGAGAGCAGTACTTC. The chain links TRBV28 to TRBJ2-7; TRBD1 matches 11 bases. The CDR3 runs to 16 residues. Germline lookup yields CDR1 MDHEN and CDR2 SYDVKM. Trimming at V came to 4 bases and at J to 7 bases, leaving 12 bases not matched to a gene.

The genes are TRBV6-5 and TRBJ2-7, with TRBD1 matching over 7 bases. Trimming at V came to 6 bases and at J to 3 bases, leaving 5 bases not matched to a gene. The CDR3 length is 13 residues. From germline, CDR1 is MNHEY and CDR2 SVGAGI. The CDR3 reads CASRIPGGYEQYF. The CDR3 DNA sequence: TGTGCCAGCAGAATCCCAGGGGGCTACGAGCAGTACTTC.

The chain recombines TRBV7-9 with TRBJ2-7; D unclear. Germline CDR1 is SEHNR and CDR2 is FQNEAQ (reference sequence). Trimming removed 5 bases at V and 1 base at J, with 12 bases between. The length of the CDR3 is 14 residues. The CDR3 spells CASSPSSVSYEQYF. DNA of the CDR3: TGTGCCAGCAGCCCTAGTTCGGTATCCTACGAGCAGTACTTC. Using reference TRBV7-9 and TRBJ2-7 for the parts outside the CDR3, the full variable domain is DTGVSQNPRHKITKRGQNVTFRCDPISEHNRLYWYRQTLGQGPEFLTYFQNEAQLEKSRLLSDRFSAERPKGSFSTLEIQRTEQGDSAMYLCASSPSSVSYEQYFGPGTRLTVT.

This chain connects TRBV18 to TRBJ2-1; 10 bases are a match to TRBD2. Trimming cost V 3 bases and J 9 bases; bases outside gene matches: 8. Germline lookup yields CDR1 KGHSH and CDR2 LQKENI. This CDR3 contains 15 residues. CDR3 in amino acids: CASSPDKGLAPEQFF. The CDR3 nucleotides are TGTGCCAGCTCACCCGACAAGGGACTAGCGCCTGAGCAGTTCTTC.

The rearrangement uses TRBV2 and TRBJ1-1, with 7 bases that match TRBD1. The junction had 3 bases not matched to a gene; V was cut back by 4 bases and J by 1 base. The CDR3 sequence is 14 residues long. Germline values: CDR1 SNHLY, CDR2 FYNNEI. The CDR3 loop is CASSVGGWNTEAFF. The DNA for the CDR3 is TGTGCCAGCAGTGTAGGGGGCTGGAACACTGAAGCTTTCTTT.

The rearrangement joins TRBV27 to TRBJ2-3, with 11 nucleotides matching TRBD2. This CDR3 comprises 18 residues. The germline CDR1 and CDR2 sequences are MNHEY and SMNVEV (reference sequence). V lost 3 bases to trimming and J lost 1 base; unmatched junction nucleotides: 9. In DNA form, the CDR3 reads TGTGCCAGCAGTTTTTTCCCCACACTAGCGGGAGGCACAGATACGCAGTATTTT. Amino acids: CASSFFPTLAGGTDTQYF.

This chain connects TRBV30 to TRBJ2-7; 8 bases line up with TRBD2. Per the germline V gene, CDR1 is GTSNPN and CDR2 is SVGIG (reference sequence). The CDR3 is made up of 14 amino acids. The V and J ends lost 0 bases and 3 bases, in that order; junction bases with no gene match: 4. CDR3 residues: CAWSVPGTSYEQYF. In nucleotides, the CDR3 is TGTGCCTGGAGTGTACCCGGGACTAGCTACGAGCAGTACTTC.

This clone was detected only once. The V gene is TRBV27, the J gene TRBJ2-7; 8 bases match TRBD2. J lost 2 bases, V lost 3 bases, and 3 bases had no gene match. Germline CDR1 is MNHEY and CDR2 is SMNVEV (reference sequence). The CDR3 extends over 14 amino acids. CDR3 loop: CASSLTGGPYEQYF. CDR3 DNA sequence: TGTGCCAGCAGTTTGACGGGAGGGCCCTACGAGCAGTACTTC.

The CDR3 protein is CASSLGGVYEQYF. The CDR3 region has the DNA TGCGCCAGCAGCCTAGGGGGCGTCTACGAGCAGTACTTC. The chain joins TRBV5-1 to TRBJ2-7, with TRBD1 identical over 7 bases. With 4 bases clipped from V and 3 bases from J, the junction kept 4 bases outside the gene matches. Germline lookup yields CDR1 SGHRS and CDR2 YFSETQ. This CDR3 region has 13 residues.

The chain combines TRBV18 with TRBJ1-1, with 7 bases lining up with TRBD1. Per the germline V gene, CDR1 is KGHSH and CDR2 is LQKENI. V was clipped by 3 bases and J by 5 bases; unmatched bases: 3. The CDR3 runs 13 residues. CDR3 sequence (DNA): TGTGCCAGCTCACCGGCAGGGGGGACTGAAGCTTTCTTT. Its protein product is CASSPAGGTEAFF.